Sequencing of this T cell receptor beta chain was carried out in a study of shared clonotypes between healthy human individuals. Study-wide results and limits: A generally larger estimated richness was seen in naive subsets than in memory subsets. Several donors shared about 5% of their naive CD4 clonotypes.

At the deep level, the assay was run. Data came from immunoSEQ multiplex PCR; TCRdb stores just in-frame clones and leaves some out. In the table there are approximately 2.1 million clones, just over 90% of which are singletons. A word on this clone: The antigen is undetermined.

Specimen: naive CD4+ T cells from PBMCs. Subset denoted: CD45RA+ positively selected. The TCR comes from a man between 18 and 35 years old in good health. Some clones in this sample may be carry-over from other donors' samples.

CDR3 nucleotides: TGTGCCAGCAGCTTGCCATCCGGGACCGAGACCCAGTACTTC. Its protein product is CASSLPSGTETQYF. The chain uses TRBV7-9 and TRBJ2-5; either TRBD1 or TRBD2 may supply D (5 bases each). Germline CDR1 reads SEHNR; CDR2 reads FQNEAQ (reference sequence). V was shortened by 3 bases and J by 5 bases, with 13 bases between the two germline ends. The CDR3 runs to 14 residues.